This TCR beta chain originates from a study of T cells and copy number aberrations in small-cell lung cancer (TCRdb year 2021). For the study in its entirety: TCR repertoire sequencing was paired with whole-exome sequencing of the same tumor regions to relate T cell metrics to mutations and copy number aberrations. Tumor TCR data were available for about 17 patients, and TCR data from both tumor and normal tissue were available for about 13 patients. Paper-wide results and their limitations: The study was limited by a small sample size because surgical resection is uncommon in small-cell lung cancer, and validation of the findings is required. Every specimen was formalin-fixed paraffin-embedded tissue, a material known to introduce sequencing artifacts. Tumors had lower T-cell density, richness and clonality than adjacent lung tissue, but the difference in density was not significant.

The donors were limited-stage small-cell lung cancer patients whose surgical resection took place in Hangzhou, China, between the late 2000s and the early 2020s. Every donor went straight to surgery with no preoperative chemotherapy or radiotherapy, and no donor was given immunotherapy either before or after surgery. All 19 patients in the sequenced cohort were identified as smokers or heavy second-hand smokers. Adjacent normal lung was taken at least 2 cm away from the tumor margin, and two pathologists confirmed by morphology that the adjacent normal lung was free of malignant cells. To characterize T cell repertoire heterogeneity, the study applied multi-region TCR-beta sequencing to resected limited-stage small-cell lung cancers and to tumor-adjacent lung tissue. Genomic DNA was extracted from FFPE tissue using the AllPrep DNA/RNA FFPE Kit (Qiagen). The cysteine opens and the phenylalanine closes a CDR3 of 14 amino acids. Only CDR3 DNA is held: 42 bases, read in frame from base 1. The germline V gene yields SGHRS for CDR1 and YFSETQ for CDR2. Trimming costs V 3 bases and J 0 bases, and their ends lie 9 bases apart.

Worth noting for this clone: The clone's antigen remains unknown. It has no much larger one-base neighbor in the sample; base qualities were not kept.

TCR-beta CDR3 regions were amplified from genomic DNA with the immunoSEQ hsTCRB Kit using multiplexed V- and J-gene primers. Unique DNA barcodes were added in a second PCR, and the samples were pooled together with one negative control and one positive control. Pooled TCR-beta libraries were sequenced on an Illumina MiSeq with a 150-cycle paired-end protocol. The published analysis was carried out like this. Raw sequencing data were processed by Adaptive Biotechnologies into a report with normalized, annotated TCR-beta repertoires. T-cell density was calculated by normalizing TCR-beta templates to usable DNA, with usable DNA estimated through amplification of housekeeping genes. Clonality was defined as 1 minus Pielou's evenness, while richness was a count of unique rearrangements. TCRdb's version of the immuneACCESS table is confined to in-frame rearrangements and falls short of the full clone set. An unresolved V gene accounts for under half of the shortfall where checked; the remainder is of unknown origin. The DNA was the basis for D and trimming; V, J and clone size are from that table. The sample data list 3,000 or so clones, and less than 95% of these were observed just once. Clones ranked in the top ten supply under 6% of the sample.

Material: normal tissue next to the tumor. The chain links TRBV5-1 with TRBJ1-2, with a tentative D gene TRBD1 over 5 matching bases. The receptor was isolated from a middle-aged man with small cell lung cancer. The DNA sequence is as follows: TGCGCCAGCAGCTGGGGCACTCCTAACTATGGCTACACCTTC. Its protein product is CASSWGTPNYGYTF.